These T cell receptor beta chains were read from a single sample in a study of blood T cell repertoires in COVID-19. Clones were sequenced by immunoSEQ multiplex PCR, and TCRdb holds only the in-frame ones, with some missing. The sample holds fewer than 250,000 clones, about nine tenths seen once. The sequencing sample was made of peripheral blood. The source of these receptors is a man between 65 and 85 years old with acute or convalescent COVID-19. CDR3s include the opening cysteine and the closing phenylalanine or tryptophan.

CDR3aa: CATDRVLQNPYGYTF; v_gene: TRBV6-5
CDR3aa: CASSLVGGKPPGTQYF; v_gene: TRBV5-1
CDR3aa: CATSRELRTSGNEQFF; v_gene: TRBV15
CDR3aa: CASSPPPGGGETQYF; v_gene: TRBV7-9
CDR3aa: CASSLKRSISSYNEQFF; v_gene: TRBV27
CDR3aa: CASTSSTKETQYF; v_gene: TRBV12-3/TRBV12-4
CDR3aa: CASSLGLAGGKQFF; v_gene: TRBV7-3
CDR3aa: CASSASLGLFDEQYF; v_gene: TRBV7-2
CDR3aa: CASSVDRTSGSREQYF; v_gene: TRBV9
CDR3aa: CASSWTGSRGYDTEAFF; v_gene: TRBV19
CDR3aa: CSVKQAGVTQYF; v_gene: TRBV29-1
CDR3aa: CASSSRTDNEKLFF; v_gene: TRBV5-4
CDR3aa: CASSPQTGAGEAFF; v_gene: TRBV5-4
CDR3aa: CASSGGIRGNQPQHF; v_gene: TRBV2
CDR3aa: CASSQVQSNQPQHF; v_gene: TRBV3-1/TRBV3-2
CDR3aa: CASSRSGTTNTGELFF; v_gene: TRBV7-9
CDR3aa: CASSPTGFHEQYF; v_gene: TRBV7-3
CDR3aa: CASSFGQPTYEQYF; v_gene: TRBV7-2
CDR3aa: CASSQFVGQGEPNTGELFF; v_gene: TRBV16
CDR3aa: CATSRDLFGTGGGYTF; v_gene: TRBV15
CDR3aa: CAWSGGQGPYEQYF; v_gene: TRBV30
CDR3aa: CAWSSGTHTYEQYF; v_gene: TRBV30
CDR3aa: CASRKDRAPNTEAFF; v_gene: TRBV6-5
CDR3aa: CASSVNLAGGETQYF; v_gene: TRBV9
CDR3aa: CASSYLGQGTDTQYF; v_gene: TRBV6-5
CDR3aa: CASSPGLAGDIETQYF; v_gene: TRBV28
CDR3aa: CASSFRGTGVNTEAFF; v_gene: TRBV7-9
CDR3aa: CASSPGQGGSQYF; v_gene: TRBV3-1/TRBV3-2
CDR3aa: CASSLASGSFGTGELFF; v_gene: TRBV5-1
CDR3aa: CAISEGGGAQPQHF; v_gene: TRBV10-3
CDR3aa: CASSSNPTGTYEQYF; v_gene: TRBV28
CDR3aa: CASSQQATNEKLFF; v_gene: TRBV7-2
CDR3aa: CASSLSIGTGGFTGELFF; v_gene: TRBV5-5
CDR3aa: CASSVDSYGYTF; v_gene: TRBV7-9
CDR3aa: CATMPGQGAFPLHF; v_gene: TRBV15
CDR3aa: CASSSPGGDKGYGYTF; v_gene: TRBV28
CDR3aa: CASSLAGSSDEQYF; v_gene: TRBV5-1
CDR3aa: CASKWGRNASGNTIYF; v_gene: TRBV6-4
CDR3aa: CASQAPGVYGYTF; v_gene: TRBV5-4
CDR3aa: CATSRAPSRGPRANEKLFF; v_gene: TRBV15
CDR3aa: CASSLIGTSGTSEQFF; v_gene: TRBV11-2
CDR3aa: CASSTDGSSYNEQFF; v_gene: TRBV19
CDR3aa: CASSLKLMEAGYTF; v_gene: TRBV18
CDR3aa: CATSRDRLDTDTQYF; v_gene: TRBV15
CDR3aa: CASSLRGTNEQYF; v_gene: TRBV7-9